This T cell receptor (beta chain) appears in the sequencing data of a study of blood T cell repertoires in COVID-19 (dated by TCRdb to 2020 to 2022). At the level of the whole study: Collaborator samples came from the United States, Italy and Spain and covered acute and convalescent phases of COVID-19. The material from the prospective study consisted of cDNA or gDNA derived from T cells, B-cell-depleted T cells, or PBMCs. Deeply sampled blood TCRbeta repertoires from subjects exposed to, actively infected with, or recovered from COVID-19 were included in the dataset. The repertoires were released in a freely available public database meant as a resource for research on the immune response to SARS-CoV-2. Samples were obtained from the ongoing ImmuneRACE study (first 160 participants) and from roughly 1,300 subjects provided by 6 global collaborators. Sample metadata almost always included a de-identified subject ID, COVID-19 status, age in years and sex. Where HLA class I and class II types were available, the types were taken from metadata supplied by the sample provider, not from assay-based typing. Paper-wide results and their limitations: The quantity of clinical and demographic metadata differed by source and by participant and was supplied without curation.

Trimming removed 5 bases from V and 0 bases from J, leaving 11 bases between the germline ends. Reading from cysteine to phenylalanine, the CDR3 counts 16 amino acids. Only the CDR3 DNA stays, 48 bases, in frame from base 1. Per the germline V gene, MDHEN is the CDR1 and SYDVKM is the CDR2. With regard to this clone: Its target antigen remains unknown. The input lacks base qualities; no much larger clone sits a single base away.

In the prospective study, participants were roughly 18 to 90 years old, resided in about two dozen geographic areas of the United States, and were enrolled through a virtual design. In the prospective study, participants were assigned to cohorts based on the clinical history participants reported in a screening survey and a study questionnaire. ImmuneRACE Cohort 3 recovered participants were defined by two consecutive negative NP/OP PCR tests, healthcare professional clearance, or symptom resolution. Mobile phlebotomists in the prospective study collected whole blood, serum and a nasopharyngeal or oropharyngeal swab from every participant. Prospective study participants could optionally give additional blood draws and questionnaires over an approximately two-month period. Before DNA extraction, blood samples from the prospective study were shipped at room temperature or frozen. The immunoSEQ Assay, a bias-controlled multiplex PCR, was used to amplify TCRbeta CDR3 regions from genomic DNA. The authors' pipeline ran thus. Nucleated cell counts per sample were estimated from amplification of reference gene primers within the assay. Sequence reads were collapsed and filtered to measure the absolute abundance of every unique TCRbeta CDR3 rearrangement. For each sample, productive Simpson clonality was calculated as the square root of Simpson's diversity index across productive rearrangements. TCRdb mirrors the immuneACCESS table, restricted to in-frame sequences. Some clones are absent from its copies; in checked studies, under half trace to an unresolved V gene, and the reason for the others is unknown. The V and J calls and the clone size are those of that table, but D and trimming were determined from the DNA. This sample holds about 190,000 clones; about 88% were observed only once. The ten largest account for around 3.5% of the sample.

The rearrangement combines TRBV28 with TRBJ2-6; a tentative D call is TRBD1 (6 bases match). Sequencing was done on a sample of PBMCs or T cells enriched from blood (not recorded which). The receptor's source is a woman aged 25 to 45 who had recovered from COVID-19. The sequenced DNA: TGTGCCAGCAGTGCAGGGGTCTTCTCTGGGGCCAACGTCCTGACTTTC. Its amino acids are CASSAGVFSGANVLTF.